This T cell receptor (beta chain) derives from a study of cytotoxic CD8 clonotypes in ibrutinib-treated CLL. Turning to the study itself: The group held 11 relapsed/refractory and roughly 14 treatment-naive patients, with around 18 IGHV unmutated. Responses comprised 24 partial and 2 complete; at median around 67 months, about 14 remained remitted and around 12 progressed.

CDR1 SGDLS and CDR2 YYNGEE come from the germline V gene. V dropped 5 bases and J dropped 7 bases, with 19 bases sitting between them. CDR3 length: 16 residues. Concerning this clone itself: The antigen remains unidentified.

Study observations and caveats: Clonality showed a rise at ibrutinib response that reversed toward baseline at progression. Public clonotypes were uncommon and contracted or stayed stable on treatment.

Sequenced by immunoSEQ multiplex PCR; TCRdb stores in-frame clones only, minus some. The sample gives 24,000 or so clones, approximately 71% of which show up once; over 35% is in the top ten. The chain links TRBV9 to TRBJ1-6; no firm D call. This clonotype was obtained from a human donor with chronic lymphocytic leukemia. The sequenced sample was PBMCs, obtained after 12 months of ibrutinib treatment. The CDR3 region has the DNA TGTGCCAGCAGGACACGAACAATGGCTGGGAATTCACCCCTCCACTTT. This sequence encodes CASRTRTMAGNSPLHF.